What follows are 30 T cell receptor beta chains derived from one specimen sequenced in a study of T cells in Graves' hyperthyroidism and ophthalmopathy. There were TCR beta CDR3 regions amplified from RNA transcripts. The study used the HTBI primer set for a first-round RT-PCR of the TCR CDR3. TCRdb processed the multiplex PCR reads anew with MiXCR; each CDR3 protein has one entry. The table shows approximately 870,000 distinct CDR3 sequences, with 38% occurring only once. Source material: blood. Receptor source: a man aged 18 to 29 with Graves' hyperthyroidism.

The rearrangement joins TRBV4-2 to TRBJ1-4, with 9 bases aligning to TRBD1. The CDR3 sequence is 15 residues long. The V segment lost 2 bases and the J segment 11 bases; nucleotides outside the gene matches: 9. Germline CDR1 and CDR2: LGHNA and YNFKEQ. CDR3 region: CASSQPTGQGSKLFF. CDR3 nucleotide sequence: TGTGCCAGCAGCCAACCAACCGGACAGGGGAGCAAACTGTTTTTT.

This clonotype has a count of ten or more. CDR3 loop: CATSDRDSSVGPQHF. DNA for the CDR3: TGTGCCACCAGTGATCGAGACTCGTCTGTCGGGCCCCAGCATTTT. This sequence joins TRBV24-1 and TRBJ1-5; D gene unclear. The germline gives CDR1 KGHDR, CDR2 SFDVKD. V was cut by 3 bases and J by 9 bases, with 17 bases left in between. CDR3 length equals 15 residues.

The chain recombines TRBV7-2 with TRBJ1-2; 9 bases are shared with TRBD1. J was trimmed by 0 bases and V by 5 bases; bases with no gene match: 7. Germline CDR1 SGHTA, CDR2 FQGNSA. The CDR3 runs to 16 residues. CDR3 nucleotide sequence: TGTGCCAGCAGCCCTTCCGGGACAGGGACTAACTATGGCTACACCTTC. The encoded protein is CASSPSGTGTNYGYTF.

A single count supports this clonotype. The chain links TRBV29-1 to TRBJ2-4, with TRBD1 identical over 8 bases. The V gene end was trimmed by 4 bases and the J gene end by 6 bases; junction bases not matched to a gene: 2. The CDR3 is made up of 12 amino acids. Germline CDR1 SQVTM, CDR2 ANQGSEA. The CDR3 region is CSVGDRGNIQYF. The DNA for the CDR3 is TGCAGCGTTGGAGACAGGGGAAACATTCAGTACTTC.

The chain uses TRBV7-2 and TRBJ2-7, with 11 bases that match TRBD2. The CDR3 is 15 amino acids. J gave up 3 bases and V 4 bases, and 5 bases lay outside the gene matches. Germline loops: CDR1 SGHTA, CDR2 FQGNSA. CDR3 amino acids: CASSSTLAGGYEQYF. The CDR3 nucleotides are TGTGCCAGCAGCTCCACCCTAGCGGGAGGCTACGAGCAGTACTTC.

This rearrangement joins TRBV29-1 to TRBJ2-7; 10 bases are shared with TRBD1. Germline lookup yields CDR1 SQVTM and CDR2 ANQGSEA. The CDR3 contains 13 residues. The CDR3 region is CNVAGTGDHEQYF. In DNA, the CDR3 is TGCAACGTCGCCGGGACAGGGGACCACGAGCAGTACTTC.

This clonotype was picked up one time. The chain joins TRBV6-2 or TRBV6-3 to TRBJ1-6, with 7 positions matching TRBD1. CDR1 MNHEY and CDR2 SVGEGT come from the germline V gene. This CDR3 has 16 amino acids. J gave up 8 bases and V 0 bases, and 7 bases lay outside the gene matches. CDR3 bases: TGTGCCAGCAGTTACTCGGCCGACAGGGCGGATTCACCCCTCCACTTT. This codes for CASSYSADRADSPLHF.

V usage is TRBV19 and J usage is TRBJ2-7; 9 positions match TRBD1. CDR1 is LNHDA and CDR2 is SQIVND in the germline V gene (reference sequence). V shed 9 bases, J shed 3 bases, and the junction held 9 bases outside the gene matches. There are 14 residues in the CDR3. The CDR3 nucleotides read TGTGCCAGCGGACAGGGACAGGGTGACTACGAGCAGTACTTC. Translation gives CASGQGQGDYEQYF.

The chain employs TRBV19 and TRBJ1-1, with a possible D match to TRBD1 (6 bases). CDR3 size: 13 residues. In germline, CDR1 is LNHDA, CDR2 SQIVND (reference sequence). V lost 5 bases and J 8 bases, leaving 15 bases between the germline ends. The CDR3 DNA is TGTGCCAGTAGTCCGGGGGCCCTTTTCGAAGCTTTCTTT. As protein: CASSPGALFEAFF.

This clonotype was detected only a few times. The chain is built from TRBV7-9 and TRBJ2-7; a possible D gene is TRBD2 (5 bases). The CDR3 contains 16 residues. Germline V lookup: CDR1 SEHNR, CDR2 FQNEAQ (reference sequence). V was trimmed by 2 bases and J by 0 bases, leaving 14 bases between them. DNA of the CDR3: TGTGCCAGCAGCTTAAGTGGCGGGCGCAGCTCCTACGAGCAGTACTTC. Its translation: CASSLSGGRSSYEQYF.

The genes are TRBV6-1 and TRBJ1-5; TRBD1 might be the D (6 bases). Trimming took 7 bases from V and 7 from J, leaving 20 bases between them. This CDR3 spans 15 amino acids. Germline CDR1 and CDR2: MNHNS and SASEGT. CDR3 DNA: TGTGCCAGCATCGACGGGGTAGGGGGGAAACAGCCCCAGCATTTT. This gives the protein CASIDGVGGKQPQHF.

This clonotype appeared many times. The gene calls are TRBV15 and TRBJ1-3; no clear D gene. The CDR3 has 15 amino acids. Trimming took 0 bases from V and 3 from J, leaving 9 bases between them. The V gene's germline CDR1 is LNHNV and CDR2 YYDKDF (reference sequence). CDR3: CATSRDPGNGNTIYF. CDR3 coding DNA: TGTGCCACCAGCAGAGATCCGGGGAATGGAAACACCATATATTTT.

In its sample, this clonotype was seen a few times. The chain employs TRBV7-9 and TRBJ2-7, with TRBD1 matching 7 bases. J gave up 6 bases and V 6 bases, and 8 bases lay outside the gene matches. The germline gives CDR1 SEHNR, CDR2 FQNEAQ (reference sequence). The CDR3 has 13 amino acids. The CDR3 DNA reads as TGTGCCAGCAGAGATACAGGGGATCGCGAGCAGTACTTC. Its translation is CASRDTGDREQYF.

The J gene is TRBJ2-2, the V gene TRBV7-2; perhaps TRBD2 as D (5 bases). The germline V and J ends were trimmed by 4 bases and 5 bases, with 5 bases remaining between them. CDR3 size: 12 residues. Per germline, CDR1 SGHTA and CDR2 FQGNSA. The DNA for the CDR3 is TGTGCCAGCAGCTGGAGGACCGGGGAGCTGTTTTTT. Amino acids: CASSWRTGELFF.

The J gene is TRBJ2-7, the V gene TRBV7-6; no clear D. The CDR3 runs 15 residues. From germline, CDR1 is SGHVS and CDR2 FNYEAQ. V gave up 0 bases and J gave up 0 bases, with 9 bases separating them. The CDR3 DNA reads TGTGCCAGCAGCTTAGCCCCACAGAGCTCCTACGAGCAGTACTTC. This codes for CASSLAPQSSYEQYF.

The J gene is TRBJ1-1, the V gene TRBV29-1, with 7 nucleotides matching TRBD1. Trimming removed 7 bases from V and 3 bases from J; junction bases left unmatched: 14. This CDR3 region has 15 residues. Looked up from germline, CDR1 is SQVTM and CDR2 is ANQGSEA. CDR3 protein: CSASTGNFVDTEAFF. CDR3 in DNA: TGCAGCGCCTCGACAGGGAACTTCGTGGACACTGAAGCTTTCTTT.

The genes are TRBV2 and TRBJ2-7, with TRBD1 matching over 7 bases. The CDR3 loop spans 14 amino acids. Per germline, CDR1 SNHLY and CDR2 FYNNEI. Trimming at V came to 0 bases and at J to 4 bases, leaving 3 bases not matched to a gene. CDR3 sequence: CASSEAGQLYEQYF. CDR3 nucleotide sequence: TGTGCCAGCAGTGAAGCGGGACAGCTATACGAGCAGTACTTC.

This chain links TRBV20-1 with TRBJ2-7, with TRBD1 as a possible D gene (6 bases). This CDR3 comprises 11 residues. Germline CDR1 reads DFQATT; CDR2 reads SNEGSKA (reference sequence). The V end lost 6 bases, the J end lost 9 bases, and 15 bases lay between the germline ends. The DNA for the CDR3 is TGCAGTGCGCCGTTCAGGGGCGGGCAGTACTTC. Translated, it gives CSAPFRGGQYF.

In its sample, this clonotype was seen once. This clone may be a read error of a much larger clone one base away. No conserved phenylalanine or tryptophan is present at the end of the CDR3, so a read error is the likely explanation. The chain links TRBV2 to TRBJ1-2; D is unresolved. The CDR3 has 12 amino acids. Germline V gene lookup returns CDR1 SNHLY and CDR2 FYNNEI. V dropped 2 bases and J dropped 0 bases, with 1 base sitting between them. CDR3 sequence reads: CASSETNYGYTY. In DNA form, the CDR3 reads TGTGCCAGCAGTGAAACTAACTATGGCTACACCTAC.

The J gene is TRBJ1-2, the V gene TRBV6-1, with 12 bases fitting TRBD1. Germline V gives CDR1 MNHNS, CDR2 SASEGT. Trimming took 6 bases from V and 7 from J; bases not matched to a gene: 12. The length of the CDR3 is 16 residues. Here the CDR3 reads CASRLRGGQGAGGYTF. The CDR3 DNA follows: TGTGCCAGCAGACTAAGGGGGGGACAGGGGGCTGGTGGCTACACCTTC.

The rearrangement joins TRBV9 to TRBJ2-5; 8 bases fit TRBD2. Germline CDR1 and CDR2: SGDLS and YYNGEE. V lost 4 bases, J lost 0 bases, and 5 bases stayed unmatched. CDR3 size: 15 residues. CDR3 in DNA: TGTGCCAGCAGCAAGGGCGGGGGGCACCAAGAGACCCAGTACTTC. Translated: CASSKGGGHQETQYF.

The V and J genes are TRBV7-8 and TRBJ2-5; TRBD1 agrees at 7 bases. CDR1 SGHVS and CDR2 FQNEAQ come from the germline V gene. This CDR3 comprises 14 residues. V was clipped by 8 bases and J by 9 bases; unmatched bases: 15. CDR3 bases: TGTGCCAGCGTCACAGGGGCGGGCAATCAGCCCCAGTACTTC. Translated, it gives CASVTGAGNQPQYF.

Worth noting for this clonotype: With a much larger clone just one base away, this may be a read error. Here the CDR3 DNA reads TGTGCCAGTAGTAAATCAGGGCTGGGCAATCCACCCCTCCACTTT. Translating it yields CASSKSGLGNPPLHF. The rearrangement links TRBV19 to TRBJ1-6, with TRBD1 as a possible D gene (5 bases). Trimming took off 4 bases at V and 11 bases at J, with 18 bases between the two ends. The CDR3 sequence is 15 residues long. CDR1 is LNHDA and CDR2 is SQIVND in the germline V gene (reference sequence).

This clonotype came up many times. The J gene is TRBJ1-1, the V gene TRBV19, with TRBD1 identical over 7 bases. This CDR3 region has 16 residues. Losses at the gene ends were 11 bases for V and 3 bases for J; bases not matched to a gene: 18. The germline V gene has CDR1 LNHDA and CDR2 SQIVND (reference sequence). CDR3 in amino acids: CAHPWTGRGDDTEAFF. For the CDR3, the DNA is TGTGCCCATCCCTGGACAGGACGAGGGGACGACACTGAAGCTTTCTTT.

The V call is TRBV6-1, the J call TRBJ1-1; D unresolved. V lost 6 bases and J lost 0, with 11 bases in between. From germline, CDR1 is MNHNS and CDR2 SASEGT. CDR3 length equals 14 residues. CDR3 coding DNA: TGTGCCAGCAGCCCGGACCTACTGAACACTGAAGCTTTCTTT. It is translated as CASSPDLLNTEAFF.

This clonotype was found once. A much larger clone sits a single nucleotide away, making a read error possible. The CDR3 does not close with the conserved phenylalanine or tryptophan, likely indicating a read error. The chain carries TRBV20-1 and TRBJ2-5; no reliable D call. The CDR3 is 13 amino acids. Germline CDR1 reads DFQATT; CDR2 reads SNEGSKA (reference sequence). Trimming stripped 3 bases from V and 3 bases from J, with 11 bases between. The CDR3 loop is CSASDARKETQYV. In DNA, the CDR3 is TGCAGTGCTAGTGACGCCAGGAAAGAGACCCAGTACGTC.

In its sample, this clonotype was seen a few times. The V gene is TRBV12-3 or TRBV12-4, the J gene TRBJ2-7; 12 positions match TRBD2. CDR3 length: 17 residues. J gave up 0 bases and V 2 bases, and 5 bases lay outside the gene matches. The CDR3 DNA reads as TGTGCCAGCAGTTTAAGGACTAGCGGGGTAAGCTCCTACGAGCAGTACTTC. Its translation is CASSLRTSGVSSYEQYF.

The V and J genes are TRBV6-5 and TRBJ1-5; maybe TRBD1 (5 bases). This CDR3 contains 15 residues. CDR1 and CDR2 from the germline V gene are MNHEY and SVGAGI. Trimming stripped 5 bases from V and 2 bases from J, with 13 bases between. CDR3: CASSRTPRGNQPQHF. The CDR3 nucleotides are TGTGCCAGCAGTAGGACCCCCAGGGGCAATCAGCCCCAGCATTTT.

CDR3 sequence: CSARADRGITEAFF. CDR3 sequence (DNA): TGCAGTGCTAGGGCAGACAGGGGGATCACTGAAGCTTTCTTT. V is TRBV20-1 and J is TRBJ1-1; 9 bases are a match to TRBD1. Germline V gives CDR1 DFQATT, CDR2 SNEGSKA (reference sequence). Trimming took 3 bases from V and 4 from J; bases not matched to a gene: 6. CDR3 length equals 14 residues.

This clonotype appeared many times. This chain links TRBV7-9 with TRBJ2-2, with no clear D. V lost 3 bases and J lost 4, with 6 bases in between. The CDR3 loop spans 13 amino acids. Germline V lookup: CDR1 SEHNR, CDR2 FQNEAQ (reference sequence). This CDR3 reads CASSFTGTGELFF. CDR3 DNA: TGTGCCAGCAGCTTCACGGGCACCGGGGAGCTGTTTTTT. Supplemented by reference TRBV7-9 and TRBJ2-2, the full variable domain reads DTGVSQNPRHKITKRGQNVTFRCDPISEHNRLYWYRQTLGQGPEFLTYFQNEAQLEKSRLLSDRFSAERPKGSFSTLEIQRTEQGDSAMYLCASSFTGTGELFFGEGSRLTVL.